This TCR beta chain was found in a study of blood T cell repertoires in COVID-19. Study in general: The origin of the acute and convalescent COVID-19 samples was the United States, Italy and Spain. PBMCs, B-cell-depleted T cells, or T cells provided the cDNA or gDNA that made up the material.

Unmatched junction bases numbered 5, after V lost 3 bases and J lost 0 bases. The germline V gene has CDR1 MDHEN and CDR2 SYDVKM. This CDR3 is 16 amino acids long. Data came from immunoSEQ multiplex PCR; TCRdb stores just in-frame clones and leaves some out. The sample lists over 200,000 clones; about 85% were seen once. Grouping used clinical history reported by participants in a survey and questionnaire. Two negative PCRs, clearance, or symptom resolution were required of recovered Cohort 3 donors. The specimen sequenced was PBMCs or T cells enriched from blood (not recorded which). This TCR came from a man between 25 and 39 years old who had recovered from COVID-19. The chain couples TRBV28 to TRBJ1-5; 7 bases agree with TRBD1. The CDR3 sequence is CASSFYGTVSNQPQHF. CDR3 DNA sequence: TGTGCCAGCAGTTTTTATGGGACAGTTAGCAATCAGCCCCAGCATTTT.